This T cell receptor beta chain originates from a study of CD8 T cells in Susac syndrome. Study outcomes and limitations: Acknowledgment was made by the study that its TCR sequencing and HLA analysis involved a relatively small number of individuals.

A word on this clonotype: Its antigen is currently unknown.

When the RNA was reverse transcribed, random hexamers were used with an input of roughly 0.45 to 1 ug. An immunoSEQ multiplex PCR amplified TCR beta CDR3 over 54 Vbeta and 13 Jbeta. From the immunoSEQ multiplex PCR reads, TCRdb called clonotypes with MiXCR, one entry per CDR3 protein. The sample contains about 200,000 distinct CDR3 sequences, about 95% of which appear only once. Sequencing of TCR beta drew on CD8+ and CD4+ T cells from blood. TEMRA cells were FACS-enriched and CD8+ and CD4+ T cells negatively isolated. The sample consisted of CD4+ T cells from PBMCs. The clonotype originates from a human donor in good health.

As DNA, the CDR3 is TGCGCCAGCAGCTTGGATTTCTCTTGCGGGAAGCCATCCTACGAGCAGTACGTC. Translation: CASSLDFSCGKPSYEQYV. The V and J genes are TRBV5-1 and TRBJ2-7; possible D gene TRBD2, 6 bases. Trimming took 0 bases from V and 1 from J, leaving 20 bases between them. CDR1 and CDR2 (germline): SGHRS, YFSETQ. CDR3 length: 18 amino acids.